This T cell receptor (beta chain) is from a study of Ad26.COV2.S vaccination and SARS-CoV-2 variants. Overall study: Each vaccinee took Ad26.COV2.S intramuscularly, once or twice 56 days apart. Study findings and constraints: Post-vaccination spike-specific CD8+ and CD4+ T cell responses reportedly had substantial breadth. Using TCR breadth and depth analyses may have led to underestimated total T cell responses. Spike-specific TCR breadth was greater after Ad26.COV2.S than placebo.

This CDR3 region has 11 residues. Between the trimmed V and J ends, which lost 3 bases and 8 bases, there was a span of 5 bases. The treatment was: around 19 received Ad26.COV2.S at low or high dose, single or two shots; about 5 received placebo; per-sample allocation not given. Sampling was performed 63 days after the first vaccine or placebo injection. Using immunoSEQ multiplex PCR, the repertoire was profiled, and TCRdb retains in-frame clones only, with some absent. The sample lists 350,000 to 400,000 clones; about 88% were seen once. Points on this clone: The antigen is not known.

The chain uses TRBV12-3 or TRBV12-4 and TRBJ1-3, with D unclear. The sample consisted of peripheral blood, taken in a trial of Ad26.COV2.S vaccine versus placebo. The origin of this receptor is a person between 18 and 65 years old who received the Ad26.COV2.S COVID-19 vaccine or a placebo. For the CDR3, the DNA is TGTGCCAGCAGTTTTCGGGACACCATATATTTT. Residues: CASSFRDTIYF.